These T cell receptor beta chains were read from a single sample in a study of T cell responses to AZD1222 COVID-19 vaccine. Generated by immunoSEQ multiplex PCR, the TCRdb table keeps only in-frame clones and is missing some. The data contain 120,000 or so clones, around 84% of them singletons. The sample consisted of peripheral blood, taken 28 days after the second AZD1222 dose. These receptors originate from an adult who received the AZD1222 COVID-19 vaccine. Each CDR3 is given with its conserved first and last residue. A D gene is named only where the DNA matches it firmly. Size is omitted from some rows. Given values are once, few, many or a class for expanded clones.

clone_size: NA
v_call: TRBV28
d_call: NA
j_call: TRBJ1-2
cdr3_aa: CASSLSPVGGYTF
cdr3_nt: TGTGCCAGCAGTTTATCCCCCGTAGGTGGCTACACCTTC

clone_size: NA
v_call: TRBV9
d_call: NA
j_call: TRBJ2-1
cdr3_aa: CASSTGGQAHNEQFF
cdr3_nt: TGTGCCAGCAGCACCGGGGGGCAGGCCCACAATGAGCAGTTCTTC

clone_size: NA
v_call: TRBV18
d_call: NA
j_call: TRBJ1-1
cdr3_aa: CASSPRGDMNTEAFF
cdr3_nt: TGTGCCAGCTCACCTCGGGGGGATATGAACACTGAAGCTTTCTTT

clone_size: NA
v_call: TRBV5-1
d_call: NA
j_call: TRBJ2-3
cdr3_aa: CASSLGLADTQYF
cdr3_nt: TGCGCCAGCAGCTTGGGACTGGCAGATACGCAGTATTTT

clone_size: NA
v_call: TRBV9
d_call: NA
j_call: TRBJ1-6
cdr3_aa: CASSAQGTLYNSPLHF
cdr3_nt: TGTGCCAGCAGCGCACAGGGAACCCTATATAATTCACCCCTCCACTTT

clone_size: NA
v_call: TRBV9
d_call: TRBD1
j_call: TRBJ2-7
cdr3_aa: CASSVVTRQGRAYEQYF
cdr3_nt: TGTGCCAGCAGCGTAGTAACTAGACAGGGGAGAGCCTACGAGCAGTACTTC

clone_size: NA
v_call: TRBV5-1
d_call: TRBD1
j_call: TRBJ1-3
cdr3_aa: CASSLTDRGSGNTIYF
cdr3_nt: TGCGCCAGCAGCCTTACGGACAGGGGGTCTGGAAACACCATATATTTT

clone_size: NA
v_call: TRBV24-1
d_call: NA
j_call: TRBJ2-1
cdr3_aa: CATSDFGTGLDEQFF
cdr3_nt: TGTGCCACCAGTGATTTCGGGACTGGACTGGATGAGCAGTTCTTC

clone_size: few
v_call: TRBV4-3
d_call: NA
j_call: TRBJ1-2
cdr3_aa: CASSQARSSNYGYTF
cdr3_nt: TGCGCCAGCAGCCAGGCACGGAGCTCTAACTATGGCTACACCTTC

clone_size: NA
v_call: TRBV11-1
d_call: NA
j_call: TRBJ2-5
cdr3_aa: CASSRQAGWETQYF
cdr3_nt: TGTGCCAGCAGCCGACAGGCAGGGTGGGAGACCCAGTACTTC

clone_size: NA
v_call: TRBV7-2
d_call: TRBD1
j_call: TRBJ1-2
cdr3_aa: CASSANAGTAYGYTF
cdr3_nt: TGTGCCAGCAGCGCTAACGCCGGGACAGCGTATGGCTACACCTTC

clone_size: NA
v_call: TRBV25-1
d_call: NA
j_call: TRBJ1-1
cdr3_aa: CASSEWKNTEAFF
cdr3_nt: TGTGCCAGCAGTGAATGGAAGAACACTGAAGCTTTCTTT

clone_size: once
v_call: TRBV28
d_call: TRBD1
j_call: TRBJ1-2
cdr3_aa: CASSLAQGTYGYTF
cdr3_nt: TGTGCCAGCAGTTTGGCACAGGGGACCTATGGCTACACCTTC

clone_size: NA
v_call: TRBV21-1
d_call: NA
j_call: TRBJ2-7
cdr3_aa: CVGNRDRGPYEQYF
cdr3_nt: TGTGTTGGAAACCGGGACAGGGGGCCGTACGAGCAGTACTTC

clone_size: NA
v_call: TRBV10-3
d_call: NA
j_call: TRBJ2-2
cdr3_aa: CAINSGRQNTGELFF
cdr3_nt: TGTGCCATCAACTCGGGTCGCCAGAACACCGGGGAGCTGTTTTTT

clone_size: once
v_call: TRBV28
d_call: NA
j_call: TRBJ2-2
cdr3_aa: CASSSGPATGLFF
cdr3_nt: TGTGCCAGCAGTTCGGGCCCCGCTACGGGGCTGTTTTTT

clone_size: NA
v_call: TRBV5-1
d_call: NA
j_call: TRBJ1-2
cdr3_aa: CASNFILGGNYGYTF
cdr3_nt: TGCGCCAGCAACTTTATCCTAGGGGGGAACTATGGCTACACCTTC

clone_size: NA
v_call: TRBV19
d_call: NA
j_call: TRBJ1-1
cdr3_aa: CASSSDPGLGNTEAFF
cdr3_nt: TGTGCCAGTAGTTCAGACCCGGGCCTCGGGAACACTGAAGCTTTCTTT

clone_size: NA
v_call: TRBV18
d_call: NA
j_call: TRBJ2-2
cdr3_aa: CASSRRDTNTGELFF
cdr3_nt: TGTGCCAGCTCACGCCGGGATACGAACACCGGGGAGCTGTTTTTT

clone_size: NA
v_call: TRBV14
d_call: NA
j_call: TRBJ1-1
cdr3_aa: CASSQDEGRTEAFF
cdr3_nt: TGTGCCAGCAGCCAGGATGAAGGGCGCACTGAAGCTTTCTTT

clone_size: once
v_call: TRBV7-9
d_call: NA
j_call: TRBJ2-2
cdr3_aa: CASSATITGELFF
cdr3_nt: TGTGCCAGCAGCGCAACAATAACCGGGGAGCTGTTTTTT

clone_size: NA
v_call: TRBV4-3
d_call: NA
j_call: TRBJ1-2
cdr3_aa: CASSQEGKGGGYTF
cdr3_nt: TGCGCCAGCAGCCAAGAAGGGAAGGGGGGTGGCTACACCTTC

clone_size: NA
v_call: TRBV27
d_call: TRBD2
j_call: TRBJ2-2
cdr3_aa: CASSLAGGTKIGELFF
cdr3_nt: TGTGCCAGCAGTCTAGCGGGAGGCACCAAGATCGGGGAGCTGTTTTTT

clone_size: NA
v_call: TRBV11-2
d_call: NA
j_call: TRBJ1-1
cdr3_aa: CASSVQVDTEAFF
cdr3_nt: TGTGCCAGCAGCGTACAGGTGGACACTGAAGCTTTCTTT

clone_size: NA
v_call: TRBV7-2
d_call: NA
j_call: TRBJ1-1
cdr3_aa: CASLTHPQPEAFF
cdr3_nt: TGTGCCTCACTGACTCATCCCCAACCTGAAGCTTTCTTT

clone_size: once
v_call: TRBV9
d_call: TRBD2
j_call: TRBJ2-3
cdr3_aa: CASSVDLAGVDTQYF
cdr3_nt: TGTGCCAGCAGCGTAGATCTAGCGGGAGTCGATACGCAGTATTTT

clone_size: NA
v_call: TRBV18
d_call: TRBD1
j_call: TRBJ1-2
cdr3_aa: CASSQTGVEGYTF
cdr3_nt: TGTGCCAGCTCCCAGACAGGGGTGGAGGGCTACACCTTC

clone_size: NA
v_call: TRBV3-1/TRBV3-2
d_call: NA
j_call: TRBJ1-1
cdr3_aa: CASVWDGEAFF
cdr3_nt: TGTGCCAGTGTTTGGGACGGTGAAGCTTTCTTT

clone_size: NA
v_call: TRBV11-2
d_call: NA
j_call: TRBJ2-5
cdr3_aa: CASSPSPGTQYF
cdr3_nt: TGTGCCAGCAGTCCCTCTCCGGGGACCCAGTACTTC

clone_size: NA
v_call: TRBV2
d_call: NA
j_call: TRBJ1-5
cdr3_aa: CASSEGNQPQHF
cdr3_nt: TGTGCCAGCAGTGAAGGCAATCAGCCCCAGCATTTT

clone_size: NA
v_call: TRBV6-1
d_call: NA
j_call: TRBJ2-7
cdr3_aa: CASSEGVHYEQYF
cdr3_nt: TGTGCCAGCAGTGAAGGGGTCCACTACGAGCAGTACTTC

clone_size: NA
v_call: TRBV14
d_call: NA
j_call: TRBJ2-3
cdr3_aa: CASRPLASTDTQYF
cdr3_nt: TGTGCCAGCAGACCCCTAGCGAGCACAGATACGCAGTATTTT

clone_size: NA
v_call: TRBV5-3
d_call: NA
j_call: TRBJ1-1
cdr3_aa: CARSLGMGGAPNEAFF
cdr3_nt: TGTGCCAGAAGCTTGGGAATGGGGGGTGCCCCCAATGAAGCTTTCTTT

clone_size: NA
v_call: TRBV7-3
d_call: NA
j_call: TRBJ2-6
cdr3_aa: CASSLRPSGANVLTF
cdr3_nt: TGTGCCAGCAGCTTACGCCCATCTGGGGCCAACGTCCTGACTTTC

clone_size: NA
v_call: TRBV5-4
d_call: TRBD1
j_call: TRBJ2-3
cdr3_aa: CASSTRTGGSTDTQYF
cdr3_nt: TGTGCCAGCAGCACCAGGACAGGGGGCTCAACAGATACGCAGTATTTT